The 5 T cell receptor beta chains below were found in one sample sequenced in a study of cytomegalovirus exposure and HLA in healthy donors. The PCR contained 60 Vbeta and 13 Jbeta primers. This table comes from immunoSEQ multiplex PCR, and its TCRdb copy is limited to in-frame clones, with some not included. The table lists under 200,000 clones, about 75% of them singletons. What was sequenced was PBMCs. Receptors were obtained from a woman aged 45-60 years in good health and CMV-seropositive.

The chain is built from TRBV5-1 and TRBJ1-1; TRBD1 is a possible D gene (6 bases). V lost 0 bases and J lost 7, with 16 bases in between. Per the germline V gene, CDR1 is SGHRS and CDR2 is YFSETQ. This CDR3 spans 15 amino acids. CDR3 loop: CASSLAGARGHEAFF. The DNA of the CDR3 is TGCGCCAGCAGCTTGGCCGGGGCCCGGGGACATGAAGCTTTCTTT.

The chain has TRBV7-9 and TRBJ2-1; TRBD2 agrees at 9 bases. Unmatched junction bases numbered 6, after V lost 5 bases and J lost 7 bases. This CDR3 spans 14 amino acids. Per germline, CDR1 SEHNR and CDR2 FQNEAQ (reference sequence). The CDR3 protein is CASSRGGAGNEQFF. The DNA of the CDR3 is TGTGCCAGCAGCCGCGGGGGGGCCGGGAATGAGCAGTTCTTC.

V and J are TRBV5-1 and TRBJ2-6; 7 bases line up with TRBD1. The germline V gene has CDR1 SGHRS and CDR2 YFSETQ. The CDR3 contains 18 residues. Germline trimming cut 3 bases from V and 0 bases from J; bases unmatched to any gene: 9. In DNA, the CDR3 is TGCGCCAGCAGCTCACAGGGGAGACCCTTCTCTGGGGCCAACGTCCTGACTTTC. Translating gives CASSSQGRPFSGANVLTF.

The CDR3 protein is CASKITGGASGTQYF. DNA of the CDR3: TGTGCCAGCAAGATCACAGGGGGCGCGTCGGGGACCCAGTACTTC. The V call is TRBV6-1, the J call TRBJ2-5; 9 bases match TRBD1. Germline loops: CDR1 MNHNS, CDR2 SASEGT. J lost 7 bases, V lost 7 bases, and 13 bases had no gene match. The CDR3 has 15 amino acids.

This chain uses TRBV30 with TRBJ1-5, with D perhaps matching TRBD1 (6 bases). From germline, CDR1 is GTSNPN and CDR2 SVGIG (reference sequence). Between the trimmed V and J ends, which lost 1 base and 6 bases, there was a span of 10 bases. The CDR3 loop spans 13 amino acids. This CDR3 reads CAWSGGGSQPQHF. Written as DNA, the CDR3 is TGTGCCTGGAGTGGAGGGGGAAGTCAGCCCCAGCATTTT.